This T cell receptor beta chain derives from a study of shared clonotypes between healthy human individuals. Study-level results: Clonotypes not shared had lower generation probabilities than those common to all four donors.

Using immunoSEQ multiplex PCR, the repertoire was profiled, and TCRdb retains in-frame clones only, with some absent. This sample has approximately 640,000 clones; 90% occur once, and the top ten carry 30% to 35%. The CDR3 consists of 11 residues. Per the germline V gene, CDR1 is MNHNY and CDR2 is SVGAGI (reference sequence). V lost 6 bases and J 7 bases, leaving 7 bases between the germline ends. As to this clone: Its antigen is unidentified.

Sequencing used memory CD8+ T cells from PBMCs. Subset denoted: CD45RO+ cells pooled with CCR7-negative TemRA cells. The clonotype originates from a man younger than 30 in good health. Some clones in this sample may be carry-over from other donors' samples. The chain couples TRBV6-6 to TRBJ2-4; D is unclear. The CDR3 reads CASRDVNIQYF. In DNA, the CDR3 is TGTGCCAGCAGAGACGTGAACATTCAGTACTTC.